This TCR beta chain appears in the sequencing data of a study of early stage breast cancer tumors. Study-wide context: Most invasive tumors, twelve of 16, were ER+/PR+/HER2-. Findings and limits, study-wide: Functional markers like CD4, CD8 and FOXP3 were missed in bulk sequencing. Tumors had about 2.5-fold higher T cell density and higher clonality than adjacent normal breast tissue. Blood repertoires resembled normal breast more than tumor.

Unmatched junction bases numbered 7, after V lost 4 bases and J lost 5 bases. The CDR3 is made up of 14 amino acids. Germline loops: CDR1 SGHDT, CDR2 YYEEEE. Measured with immunoSEQ multiplex PCR; TCRdb has only the in-frame clones, and not every one. The sample holds around 50,000 clones, around 83% seen once. The sample holds one count of this clone. The target antigen is unknown. The sample consisted of blood. The TCR originated in a person aged 45 to 60 with breast cancer. This sequence joins TRBV5-6 and TRBJ2-5; TRBD1 matches at 8 bases. CDR3 region: CASSPRQGRETQYF. In DNA form, the CDR3 reads TGTGCCAGCAGCCCAAGACAGGGGCGGGAGACCCAGTACTTC.